A selection of T cell receptor beta chains follows, all from one sample in a study of T cell responses to AZD1222 COVID-19 vaccine. Assay: immunoSEQ multiplex PCR; the TCRdb copy retains only in-frame clones and omits some. The repertoire holds 130,000 or so clones, with just over 90% as singletons. The specimen was peripheral blood, collected on day 0 of AZD1222 vaccination. The receptors here all came from an adult in good health. The CDR3 runs from the conserved cysteine through the conserved F or W. D genes are given only for firm matches. Not every row has a clone size; where given, it reads once, few, many or a size class.

size: .; J: TRBJ2-6; D: TRBD1; V: TRBV5-1; CDR3: CASSLGGTGHSGANVLTF; DNA: TGCGCCAGCAGCTTGGGTGGGACAGGCCACTCTGGGGCCAACGTCCTGACTTTC
size: .; J: TRBJ2-1; D: TRBD2; V: TRBV9; CDR3: CASSGTGTSGFYNEQFF; DNA: TGTGCCAGCAGCGGTACCGGGACTAGCGGGTTCTACAATGAGCAGTTCTTC
size: once; J: TRBJ1-4; D: TRBD1; V: TRBV9; CDR3: CASSSWDRGGEKLFF; DNA: TGTGCCAGCAGCTCCTGGGACAGGGGAGGTGAAAAACTGTTTTTT
size: .; J: TRBJ2-7; D: .; V: TRBV9; CDR3: CASSVGAATTEQYF; DNA: TGTGCCAGCAGCGTAGGGGCAGCAACGACCGAGCAGTACTTC
size: .; J: TRBJ2-7; D: TRBD2; V: TRBV5-1; CDR3: CASSLTTSGSSYEQYF; DNA: TGCGCCAGCAGCTTAACGACTAGCGGGAGCTCCTACGAGCAGTACTTC
size: .; J: TRBJ2-5; D: TRBD2; V: TRBV2; CDR3: CASSRGTSGASGTQYF; DNA: TGTGCCAGCAGTCGTGGAACTAGCGGCGCTTCAGGGACCCAGTACTTC
size: .; J: TRBJ2-5; D: TRBD1; V: TRBV4-1; CDR3: CASSHGTGYRETQYF; DNA: TGCGCCAGCAGCCACGGGACAGGCTATCGGGAGACCCAGTACTTC
size: .; J: TRBJ2-5; D: .; V: TRBV13; CDR3: CASSTRRQGGETQYF; DNA: TGTGCCAGCAGCACCCGACGACAGGGAGGGGAGACCCAGTACTTC
size: .; J: TRBJ1-1; D: .; V: TRBV3-1/TRBV3-2; CDR3: CASSQELPVLGTGNTEAFF; DNA: TGTGCCAGCAGCCAAGAGCTCCCGGTGTTAGGGACGGGGAACACTGAAGCTTTCTTT
size: .; J: TRBJ2-3; D: .; V: TRBV5-6; CDR3: CASSLVLVTDTQYF; DNA: TGTGCCAGCAGCTTGGTACTAGTGACAGATACGCAGTATTTT
size: .; J: TRBJ1-2; D: TRBD1; V: TRBV6-2/TRBV6-3; CDR3: CASSRQGADGYTF; DNA: TGTGCCAGCAGCCGACAGGGGGCAGATGGCTACACCTTC
size: .; J: TRBJ2-1; D: .; V: TRBV6-6; CDR3: CASKSSSYNEQFF; DNA: TGTGCCAGCAAATCATCCTCCTACAATGAGCAGTTCTTC
size: .; J: TRBJ1-1; D: .; V: TRBV5-1; CDR3: CASSLSMGKNTEAFF; DNA: TGCGCCAGCAGCTTGAGCATGGGGAAGAACACTGAAGCTTTCTTT
size: .; J: TRBJ2-1; D: TRBD2; V: TRBV6-4; CDR3: CASSEGTSGNNEQFF; DNA: TGTGCCAGCAGTGAGGGGACTAGCGGTAACAATGAGCAGTTCTTC
size: .; J: TRBJ2-1; D: .; V: TRBV11-2; CDR3: CASSLPVGGWQFF; DNA: TGTGCCAGCAGCTTGCCCGTTGGGGGTTGGCAGTTCTTC
size: .; J: TRBJ2-3; D: .; V: TRBV10-3; CDR3: CAISEGGSTDTQYF; DNA: TGTGCCATCAGTGAGGGAGGGAGCACAGATACGCAGTATTTT
size: .; J: TRBJ1-5; D: .; V: TRBV19; CDR3: CASSSSGGGNQPQHF; DNA: TGTGCCAGTAGTTCAAGTGGGGGTGGCAATCAGCCCCAGCATTTT
size: .; J: TRBJ1-6; D: .; V: TRBV6-5; CDR3: CASRQGTGVLAPLHF; DNA: TGTGCCAGCAGGCAAGGGACGGGGGTTTTGGCACCCCTCCACTTT
size: .; J: TRBJ2-1; D: TRBD2; V: TRBV28; CDR3: CASSSTSGVYNEQFF; DNA: TGTGCCAGCAGTTCGACTAGCGGAGTTTACAATGAGCAGTTCTTC
size: .; J: TRBJ2-1; D: .; V: TRBV11-3; CDR3: CASSLAGLPPRNEQFF; DNA: TGTGCCAGCAGCTTAGCAGGGCTACCTCCGAGGAATGAGCAGTTCTTC
size: .; J: TRBJ1-2; D: .; V: TRBV5-1; CDR3: CASSMGATVPSYGYTF; DNA: TGCGCCAGCAGCATGGGGGCCACTGTACCTTCTTACGGCTACACCTTC
size: .; J: TRBJ1-6; D: .; V: TRBV9; CDR3: CASSRGGVSPLHF; DNA: TGTGCCAGCAGTCGAGGCGGGGTTTCACCCCTCCACTTT
size: .; J: TRBJ2-4; D: TRBD1; V: TRBV16; CDR3: CASSQSKGAKNIQYF; DNA: TGTGCCAGCAGCCAATCGAAGGGGGCAAAGAACATTCAGTACTTC
size: .; J: TRBJ1-1; D: .; V: TRBV7-6; CDR3: CASSLFRGTEAFF; DNA: TGTGCCAGCAGCTTATTTCGAGGGACTGAAGCTTTCTTT
size: .; J: TRBJ2-3; D: TRBD2; V: TRBV18; CDR3: CASSPRLAGSTDTQYF; DNA: TGTGCCAGCTCACCACGACTAGCGGGGAGCACAGATACGCAGTATTTT
size: .; J: TRBJ2-1; D: TRBD2; V: TRBV10-3; CDR3: CAIGLAKNEQFF; DNA: TGTGCCATCGGACTAGCTAAGAATGAGCAGTTCTTC
size: once; J: TRBJ1-4; D: .; V: TRBV5-1; CDR3: CASSLGTGFEREKLFF; DNA: TGCGCCAGCAGCTTGGGAACAGGATTTGAAAGGGAAAAACTGTTTTTT
size: few; J: TRBJ2-7; D: TRBD2; V: TRBV5-1; CDR3: CASSATGVASGEQYF; DNA: TGCGCCAGCAGCGCAACCGGGGTAGCTAGCGGCGAGCAGTACTTC
size: .; J: TRBJ2-6; D: .; V: TRBV6-1; CDR3: CASSEHLSGANVLTF; DNA: TGTGCCAGCAGTGAACACCTGTCTGGGGCCAACGTCCTGACTTTC
size: few; J: TRBJ1-2; D: .; V: TRBV13; CDR3: CASSLGPGINGYTF; DNA: TGTGCCAGCAGCTTAGGTCCAGGGATAAACGGCTACACCTTC
size: few; J: TRBJ2-2; D: .; V: TRBV29-1; CDR3: CSVEDLREGELFF; DNA: TGCAGCGTTGAAGATCTGAGGGAGGGGGAGCTGTTTTTT
size: once; J: TRBJ2-1; D: .; V: TRBV4-2; CDR3: CASSQDEGSNEQFF; DNA: TGTGCCAGCAGCCAAGATGAGGGGTCTAATGAGCAGTTCTTC
size: .; J: TRBJ2-3; D: .; V: TRBV2; CDR3: CASKTDSDTQYF; DNA: TGTGCCAGCAAGACAGACTCAGATACGCAGTATTTT
size: .; J: TRBJ1-2; D: TRBD1; V: TRBV29-1; CDR3: CSVVDRVGYTF; DNA: TGCAGCGTTGTCGACAGGGTTGGCTACACCTTC
size: .; J: TRBJ2-1; D: TRBD1; V: TRBV7-9; CDR3: CASSTAGQGAWHGIYNEQFF; DNA: TGTGCCAGCAGCACAGCAGGACAGGGGGCCTGGCACGGTATTTACAATGAGCAGTTCTTC
size: few; J: TRBJ1-5; D: TRBD1; V: TRBV19; CDR3: CASRQQGLHQPQHF; DNA: TGTGCCAGTAGGCAACAGGGGCTCCATCAGCCCCAGCATTTT
size: .; J: TRBJ2-4; D: .; V: TRBV7-2; CDR3: CASSLGPWELAKNIQYF; DNA: TGTGCCAGCAGCTTAGGACCTTGGGAGCTAGCCAAAAACATTCAGTACTTC
size: .; J: TRBJ2-7; D: TRBD1; V: TRBV15; CDR3: CATSNRQTGAEQYF; DNA: TGTGCCACCAGCAATCGGCAGACAGGGGCCGAGCAGTACTTC
size: .; J: TRBJ2-1; D: TRBD2; V: TRBV29-1; CDR3: CSVEHQRGGQGEQFF; DNA: TGCAGCGTTGAACACCAACGCGGGGGGCAAGGTGAGCAGTTCTTC
size: .; J: TRBJ1-4; D: .; V: TRBV28; CDR3: CASNQGPAANEKLFF; DNA: TGTGCCAGCAACCAGGGCCCCGCGGCTAATGAAAAACTGTTTTTT
size: .; J: TRBJ2-1; D: TRBD2; V: TRBV5-1; CDR3: CASSVRTAGGENEQFF; DNA: TGCGCCAGCAGCGTACGCACAGCGGGAGGGGAAAATGAGCAGTTCTTC
size: .; J: TRBJ2-7; D: .; V: TRBV6-2/TRBV6-3; CDR3: CASSNGGVYGEQYF; DNA: TGTGCCAGCAGCAACGGGGGCGTGTATGGCGAGCAGTACTTC
size: .; J: TRBJ2-5; D: .; V: TRBV7-2; CDR3: CASSPAGDPETQYF; DNA: TGTGCCAGCAGCCCAGCGGGCGATCCGGAGACCCAGTACTTC
size: .; J: TRBJ2-2; D: TRBD2; V: TRBV10-3; CDR3: CAISTLGTSGTGELFF; DNA: TGTGCCATCAGCACTCTAGGGACTAGCGGGACCGGGGAGCTGTTTTTT
size: .; J: TRBJ2-2; D: TRBD1; V: TRBV5-1; CDR3: CASSTQGATGELFF; DNA: TGCGCCAGCAGCACCCAGGGGGCTACCGGGGAGCTGTTTTTT
size: .; J: TRBJ1-2; D: TRBD1; V: TRBV7-9; CDR3: CASSQTGGFGYTF; DNA: TGTGCCAGCAGCCAGACAGGGGGTTTTGGCTACACCTTC
size: .; J: TRBJ1-5; D: TRBD1; V: TRBV6-5; CDR3: CASSSLGGGDGQPQHF; DNA: TGTGCCAGCAGTTCCCTCGGAGGGGGCGACGGTCAGCCCCAGCATTTT
size: .; J: TRBJ1-1; D: TRBD1; V: TRBV13; CDR3: CASSSPTGGNPGAFF; DNA: TGTGCCAGCAGCAGCCCGACAGGGGGAAATCCAGGAGCTTTCTTT
size: .; J: TRBJ1-1; D: .; V: TRBV6-2/TRBV6-3; CDR3: CASSYLKNTEAFF; DNA: TGTGCCAGCAGTTACCTTAAGAACACTGAAGCTTTCTTT
size: .; J: TRBJ2-6; D: .; V: TRBV4-3; CDR3: CASSQVEGSGANVLTF; DNA: TGCGCCAGCAGCCAAGTCGAGGGCTCTGGGGCCAACGTCCTGACTTTC
size: .; J: TRBJ2-7; D: TRBD2; V: TRBV11-2; CDR3: CASSPASGGSYEQYF; DNA: TGTGCCAGCAGCCCAGCTAGCGGGGGATCCTACGAGCAGTACTTC
size: .; J: TRBJ2-3; D: TRBD2; V: TRBV7-9; CDR3: CASSTRLAGGPGTDTQYF; DNA: TGTGCCAGCAGCACCCGACTAGCGGGAGGGCCAGGCACAGATACGCAGTATTTT
size: .; J: TRBJ2-5; D: TRBD2; V: TRBV30; CDR3: CAWGGGGETQYF; DNA: TGTGCCTGGGGTGGGGGGGGAGAGACCCAGTACTTC
size: .; J: TRBJ1-1; D: .; V: TRBV27; CDR3: CASSVRWGGANTEAFF; DNA: TGTGCCAGCAGTGTAAGATGGGGGGGGGCGAACACTGAAGCTTTCTTT
size: .; J: TRBJ1-1; D: .; V: TRBV30; CDR3: CAWTEGGGTEAFF; DNA: TGTGCCTGGACCGAGGGGGGTGGCACTGAAGCTTTCTTT
size: .; J: TRBJ2-7; D: .; V: TRBV30; CDR3: CAWSVPELAESGEYEQYF; DNA: TGTGCCTGGAGTGTACCCGAACTTGCCGAAAGCGGAGAATACGAGCAGTACTTC
size: .; J: TRBJ1-5; D: TRBD1; V: TRBV28; CDR3: CASSLKGLGRGPVAQHF; DNA: TGTGCCAGCAGTTTAAAGGGCCTAGGCAGGGGGCCGGTAGCCCAGCATTTT
size: .; J: TRBJ1-1; D: TRBD1; V: TRBV27; CDR3: CASRPWDRGTEAFF; DNA: TGTGCCAGCAGACCCTGGGACAGGGGCACTGAAGCTTTCTTT
size: .; J: TRBJ2-5; D: TRBD2; V: TRBV13; CDR3: CASSLASSGREETQYF; DNA: TGTGCCAGCAGCTTAGCGTCTAGCGGGAGGGAAGAGACCCAGTACTTC
size: .; J: TRBJ1-4; D: TRBD1; V: TRBV19; CDR3: CASSKGQAPGGKLFF; DNA: TGTGCCAGTAGTAAGGGACAGGCGCCCGGTGGAAAACTGTTTTTT